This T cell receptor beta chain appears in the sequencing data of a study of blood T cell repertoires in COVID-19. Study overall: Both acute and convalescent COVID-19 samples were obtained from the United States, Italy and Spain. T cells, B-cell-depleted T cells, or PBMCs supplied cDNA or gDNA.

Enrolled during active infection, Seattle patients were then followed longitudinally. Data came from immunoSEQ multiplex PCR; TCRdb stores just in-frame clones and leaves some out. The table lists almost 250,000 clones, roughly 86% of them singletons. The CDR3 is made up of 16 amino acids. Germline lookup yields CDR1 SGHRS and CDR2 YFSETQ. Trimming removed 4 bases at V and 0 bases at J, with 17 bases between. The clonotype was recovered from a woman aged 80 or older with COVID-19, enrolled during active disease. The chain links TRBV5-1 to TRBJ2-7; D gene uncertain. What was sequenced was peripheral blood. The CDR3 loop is CASSPVGLFSSYEQYF. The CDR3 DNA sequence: TGCGCCAGCAGCCCCGTGGGCCTATTTAGCTCCTACGAGCAGTACTTC.